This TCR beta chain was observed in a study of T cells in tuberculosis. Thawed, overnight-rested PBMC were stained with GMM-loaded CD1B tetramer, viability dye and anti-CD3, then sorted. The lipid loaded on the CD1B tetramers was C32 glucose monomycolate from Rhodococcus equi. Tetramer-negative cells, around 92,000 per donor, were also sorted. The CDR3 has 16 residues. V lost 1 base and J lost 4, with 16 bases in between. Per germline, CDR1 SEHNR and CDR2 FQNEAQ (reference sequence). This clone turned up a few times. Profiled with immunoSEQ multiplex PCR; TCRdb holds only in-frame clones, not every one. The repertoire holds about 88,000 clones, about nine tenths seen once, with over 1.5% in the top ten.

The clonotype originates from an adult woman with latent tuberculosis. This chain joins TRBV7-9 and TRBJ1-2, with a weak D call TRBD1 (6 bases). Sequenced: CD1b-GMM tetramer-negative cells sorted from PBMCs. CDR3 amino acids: CASSLEGVGQTYGYTF. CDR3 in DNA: TGTGCCAGCAGCTTAGAGGGGGTCGGACAGACCTATGGCTACACCTTC.